The rows below give T cell receptor beta chains drawn from one sample of a study of blood T cells in healthy people across ages. Each CDR3 protein is one row after TCRdb ran MiXCR on the 5' RACE reads. Among about 720,000 distinct CDR3 sequences listed, about a fifth were seen once. Sequenced input: blood. The receptor set was obtained from a man in his 70s in good health. Each CDR3 is given with its conserved first and last residue. Fields, in order: V gene, clone size, D gene, J gene, CDR3 DNA, CDR3 protein. The D gene is left open where the match is weak. Only some rows state a clone size, as once, few, many or a class for expanded clones.

TRBV5-5	few	NA	TRBJ1-2	TGTGCCAGCAGCTCCAATGGGATTCAGGCCTATGGCTACACCTTC	CASSSNGIQAYGYTF
TRBV29-1	NA	NA	TRBJ1-2	TGCAGCGTTGACGAGAACCGGGACCACTTTAACTATGGCTACACCTTC	CSVDENRDHFNYGYTF
TRBV6-6	NA	TRBD1	TRBJ1-5	TGTGCCAGCAGCACCTTCGGACAGGGCCATCAGCCCCAGCATTTT	CASSTFGQGHQPQHF
TRBV9	NA	NA	TRBJ2-7	TGTGCCAGCAGCGTAGAACCCCGGGGAGAGGACGAGCAGTACTTC	CASSVEPRGEDEQYF
TRBV7-2	NA	TRBD2	TRBJ2-3	TGTGCCAGCAGCTTAACCGGCGGGAGGGCCGGCACAGATACGCAGTATTTT	CASSLTGGRAGTDTQYF
TRBV19	NA	NA	TRBJ1-2	TGTGCCAGTAGTATAGAGGCAGGTGACGCCTATGGCTACACCTTC	CASSIEAGDAYGYTF
TRBV6-6	NA	NA	TRBJ1-1	TGTGCCAGCACCAAAATAGTGAACACTGAAGCTTTCTTT	CASTKIVNTEAFF
TRBV10-2	NA	TRBD2	TRBJ2-3	TGCGCCAGCAGTGAGTCGGGACTAGCGGGGGGGCCTTACACAGATACGCAGTATTTT	CASSESGLAGGPYTDTQYF
TRBV6-6	many	NA	TRBJ2-6	TGTGCCAGCACCGCAGGTTCTGGGGCCAACGTCCTGACTTTC	CASTAGSGANVLTF
TRBV20-1	few	TRBD2	TRBJ2-1	TGCAGTGGTAGCCCCCCGCGGGGGGGTTACAATGAGCAGTTCTTC	CSGSPPRGGYNEQFF